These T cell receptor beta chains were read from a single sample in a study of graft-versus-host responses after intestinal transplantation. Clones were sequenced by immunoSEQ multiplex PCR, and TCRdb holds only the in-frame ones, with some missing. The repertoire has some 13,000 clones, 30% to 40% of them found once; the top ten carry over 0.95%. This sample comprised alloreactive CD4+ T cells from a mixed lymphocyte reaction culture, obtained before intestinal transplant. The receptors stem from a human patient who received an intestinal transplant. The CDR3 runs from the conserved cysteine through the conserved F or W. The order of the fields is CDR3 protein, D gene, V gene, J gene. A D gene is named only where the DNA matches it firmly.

CASSLDQERGLYEQYF	TRBD2	TRBV11-2	-
CASSLTGIYTEAFF	-	TRBV7-9	TRBJ1-1
CASSDGAYGYTF	-	TRBV10-1	TRBJ1-2
CASSLAPGRVSYEQYF	TRBD2	TRBV7-8	TRBJ2-7
CASSPRPGQVSDYSNQPQHF	TRBD1	TRBV18	TRBJ1-5
CASSIPGGKETQYF	-	TRBV19	TRBJ2-5
CSALGGTEAFF	-	TRBV29-1	TRBJ1-1
CSVVGRGTGELFF	-	TRBV29-1	TRBJ2-2
CASSLVAGGEETQYF	TRBD1	TRBV11-2	TRBJ2-5
CASSHDTGGGEQYF	TRBD1	TRBV6-5	TRBJ2-7
CAWSSGLGADTQYF	-	TRBV30	TRBJ2-3
CASSIRRIGTGAGNTIYF	TRBD1	TRBV19	TRBJ1-3
CASSLLAGAGHEQFF	TRBD2	TRBV7-2	TRBJ2-1
CAWRSGTGTPYYGYTF	TRBD1	TRBV30	TRBJ1-2
CASSRREGRTEAFF	-	TRBV6-6	TRBJ1-1
CASSSPSGLAGVTSTDTQYF	TRBD2	TRBV27	TRBJ2-3
CASSWGQGGETQYF	TRBD1	TRBV27	TRBJ2-5
CASRTVLYSNQPQHF	-	TRBV19	TRBJ1-5
CASSPRGLTEAFF	TRBD1	TRBV28	TRBJ1-1
CASSLAGTGEYEQFF	TRBD1	TRBV7-6	TRBJ2-1
CASSPGTGTLGNTIYF	TRBD1	TRBV4-3	TRBJ1-3
CASSLEMAGGIHEQFF	TRBD2	TRBV11-2	TRBJ2-1
CAITPGLAGNNEQFF	TRBD2	TRBV10-3	TRBJ2-1
CASSVPVSTGDSYEQYF	TRBD1	TRBV2	TRBJ2-7
CASSFSTGVYEKLFF	TRBD1	TRBV7-9	TRBJ1-4
CASSDQGRNYGYTF	-	TRBV2	TRBJ1-2
CASSLVGGAGNTIYF	TRBD1	TRBV7-6	TRBJ1-3
CASSEQWTGGVGTNEKLFF	TRBD1	TRBV6-1	TRBJ1-4
CASSQLAGGPDTQYF	TRBD2	TRBV18	TRBJ2-3
CASSLEGISYNEQFF	-	TRBV7-8	TRBJ2-1
CASSPPDRFYGYAF	-	TRBV28	TRBJ1-2
CASRQGTYNSPLHF	-	TRBV6-1	TRBJ1-6
CASSLEGWNTEAFF	-	TRBV5-1	TRBJ1-1
CASRQGFNSPLHF	TRBD1	TRBV6-5	TRBJ1-6
CASSYDRGRGETQYF	TRBD1	TRBV7-2	TRBJ2-5
CASSLAGGNTEAFF	-	TRBV5-1	TRBJ1-1
CASSLVAWELGYEQYF	-	TRBV7-6	TRBJ2-7
CASSNLYEQYF	-	TRBV6-5	-
CASSETGGSYNEQFF	TRBD1	TRBV7-2	TRBJ2-1
CSVESAGTRYEQYF	-	TRBV29-1	TRBJ2-7
CASSHSASYRGRGTEAFF	TRBD1	TRBV4-1	TRBJ1-1
CAIRDRGLSTDTQYF	TRBD1	TRBV10-3	TRBJ2-3
CASSQRQASGNTIYF	-	TRBV9	TRBJ1-3
CASRKTGGAETQYF	TRBD1	TRBV6-5	TRBJ2-5
CASMEGDTQYF	-	TRBV7-2	TRBJ2-3
CASSPLQQFSNYGYTF	-	TRBV18	TRBJ1-2
CASSLGGQGINEQFF	TRBD1	TRBV18	TRBJ2-1
CASSLTANTEAFF	-	TRBV28	TRBJ1-1
CASSPVVGASYEQYF	-	TRBV7-9	TRBJ2-7
CASSFGFLEADTQYF	-	TRBV5-1	TRBJ2-3
CASSLAGGLGETQYF	TRBD2	TRBV11-2	TRBJ2-5
CAWRKRGSTEAFF	-	TRBV30	TRBJ1-1